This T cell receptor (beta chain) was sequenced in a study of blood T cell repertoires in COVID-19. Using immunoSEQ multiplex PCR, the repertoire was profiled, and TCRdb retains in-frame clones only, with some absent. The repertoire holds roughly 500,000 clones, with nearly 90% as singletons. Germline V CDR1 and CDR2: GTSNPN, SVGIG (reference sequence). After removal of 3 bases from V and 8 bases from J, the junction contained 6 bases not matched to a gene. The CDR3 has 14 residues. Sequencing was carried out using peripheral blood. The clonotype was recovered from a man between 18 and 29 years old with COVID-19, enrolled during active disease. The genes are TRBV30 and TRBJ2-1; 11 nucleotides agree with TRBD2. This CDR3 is CAWRLAGASDEQFF. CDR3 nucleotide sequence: TGTGCCTGGAGACTAGCGGGAGCTTCGGATGAGCAGTTCTTC.